This is a list of T cell receptor beta chains from one sample in a study of blood T cell repertoires in COVID-19. Sequenced by immunoSEQ multiplex PCR; TCRdb stores in-frame clones only, minus some. Of roughly 90,000 clones in the sample, approximately 88% were seen once. Sequenced input: peripheral blood. The receptors originated from a woman older than 75 with active or convalescent COVID-19. The CDR3 runs from the conserved cysteine through the conserved F or W. A D gene is named only where the DNA matches it firmly. The size entry is marked missing in some rows and otherwise reads once, few, many or a size class.

j_call d_call cdr3_length clone_size v_call cdr3_aa cdr3_nt
TRBJ2-1 . 18 . TRBV1 CTSSPKRLAGDKRYEQFF TGCACCAGCAGCCCGAAACGGCTAGCGGGGGATAAGAGGTATGAGCAGTTCTTC
TRBJ2-2 TRBD2 15 . TRBV9 CASSAVAGATGELFF TGTGCCAGCAGCGCAGTAGCGGGAGCCACCGGGGAGCTGTTTTTT
TRBJ2-7 TRBD1 14 . TRBV5-1 CASSPEGQRYEQYF TGCGCCAGCAGCCCCGAGGGACAGAGGTACGAGCAGTACTTC
TRBJ1-1 . 14 . TRBV3-1/TRBV3-2 CASSRGPTNTEAFF TGTGCCAGCAGCCGGGGGCCGACTAACACTGAAGCTTTCTTT
TRBJ1-2 TRBD1 12 once TRBV5-1 CASSTGDFGYTF TGCGCCAGCAGCACAGGGGATTTTGGCTACACCTTC
TRBJ1-2 . 15 . TRBV4-3 CASSQSSGSAYGYTF TGCGCCAGCAGCCAATCGTCAGGATCCGCCTATGGCTACACCTTC
TRBJ1-2 TRBD1 13 once TRBV2 CASTFQGARGYTF TGTGCCAGCACCTTCCAGGGGGCGAGGGGCTACACCTTC
TRBJ1-1 TRBD1 14 . TRBV5-1 CASSLPTGGTEAFF TGCGCCAGCAGCTTGCCGACAGGGGGCACTGAAGCTTTCTTT
TRBJ1-2 TRBD1 12 . TRBV10-3 CAIKGTGGRYTF TGTGCCATCAAGGGGACAGGCGGGCGCTACACCTTC
TRBJ2-2 TRBD2 15 few TRBV28 CASSQGGRNTGELFF TGTGCCAGCAGCCAGGGAGGGCGGAACACCGGGGAGCTGTTTTTT
TRBJ1-1 TRBD1 15 . TRBV19 CASSKPGQLNTEAFF TGTGCCAGTAGTAAACCGGGACAGCTGAACACTGAAGCTTTCTTT
TRBJ2-7 TRBD1 17 . TRBV30 CAWTKSFTGGVSYEQYF TGTGCCTGGACCAAGTCCTTCACAGGGGGAGTGTCCTACGAGCAGTACTTC
TRBJ2-5 . 11 . TRBV29-1 CSVGGAETQYF TGCAGCGTTGGGGGAGCAGAGACCCAGTACTTC
TRBJ1-1 . 17 once TRBV5-4 CASSLEVGLGAGSEAFF TGTGCCAGCAGCTTGGAGGTAGGGCTGGGGGCCGGGTCTGAAGCTTTCTTT
TRBJ1-2 TRBD1 11 . TRBV20-1 CSAMTGNGYTF TGCAGTGCCATGACAGGGAATGGCTACACCTTC
TRBJ1-1 . 14 . TRBV9 CASSVDGRVAEAFF TGTGCCAGCAGCGTAGACGGCAGGGTGGCTGAAGCTTTCTTT
TRBJ1-6 . 14 . TRBV2 CASSELPGESPLHF TGTGCCAGCAGTGAACTACCCGGGGAATCACCCCTCCACTTT
TRBJ1-2 . 14 . TRBV2 CASTSRFPNYGYTF TGTGCCAGCACCTCCAGGTTCCCTAACTATGGCTACACCTTC
TRBJ2-3 . 13 . TRBV7-9 CASGRAGTDTQYF TGTGCCAGCGGGAGAGCCGGCACAGATACGCAGTATTTT
TRBJ2-5 . 11 . TRBV20-1 CSARAFETQYF TGCAGTGCCAGGGCTTTTGAGACCCAGTACTTC
TRBJ1-1 . 15 . TRBV5-6 CASNEFAGRQTEAFF TGTGCCAGCAACGAATTTGCGGGACGACAAACTGAAGCTTTCTTT
TRBJ2-7 . 13 . TRBV9 CASSALAGDEQYF TGTGCCAGCAGCGCCTTAGCAGGGGACGAGCAGTACTTC
TRBJ2-3 . 18 . TRBV5-1 CASSIPMTAEGATDTQYF TGCGCCAGCAGCATCCCGATGACGGCGGAAGGGGCCACAGATACGCAGTATTTT
TRBJ1-1 . 14 . TRBV2 CASSLGQRNTEAFF TGTGCCAGCAGCCTAGGACAGAGGAACACTGAAGCTTTCTTT
TRBJ1-2 . 13 few TRBV5-4 CASSSGGTYGYTF TGTGCCAGCAGTTCCGGGGGGACCTATGGCTACACCTTC
TRBJ2-1 TRBD2 16 . TRBV11-3 CASSLITSGHYNEQFF TGTGCCAGCAGCTTAATAACTAGCGGGCACTACAATGAGCAGTTCTTC
TRBJ1-1 . 16 . TRBV19 CASSPPGHRMNTEAFF TGTGCCAGTAGTCCCCCGGGACATAGGATGAACACTGAAGCTTTCTTT
TRBJ1-1 . 14 . TRBV11-2 CASSPAGFLDEAFF TGTGCCAGCAGCCCAGCGGGGTTTCTTGATGAAGCTTTCTTT
TRBJ1-3 . 17 once TRBV5-1 CASSLALQGTGGNTIYF TGCGCCAGCAGCTTGGCCTTGCAGGGAACGGGCGGAAACACCATATATTTT
TRBJ2-1 TRBD2 16 . TRBV10-1 CASVRAGVGNYNEQFF TGCGCCAGCGTCCGAGCGGGAGTGGGGAACTACAATGAGCAGTTCTTC
TRBJ2-3 TRBD2 14 . TRBV7-9 CASSGGLATDTQYF TGTGCCAGCAGCGGGGGACTAGCGACAGATACGCAGTATTTT
TRBJ2-7 TRBD1 14 . TRBV2 CASQDRGRSYEQYF TGTGCCAGCCAGGACAGGGGGCGGTCCTACGAGCAGTACTTC
TRBJ2-7 TRBD2 16 . TRBV4-2 CASSRTLAGGIYEQYF TGTGCCAGCAGCCGGACCCTAGCGGGAGGGATCTACGAGCAGTACTTC
TRBJ1-4 . 14 . TRBV9 CASSVGGLSEKLFF TGTGCCAGCAGCGTGGGAGGGTTGAGTGAAAAACTGTTTTTT
TRBJ2-2 TRBD2 15 . TRBV6-4 CASSDSRAGAGELFF TGTGCCAGCAGTGACTCGAGGGCGGGAGCCGGGGAGCTGTTTTTT
TRBJ1-1 . 15 . TRBV9 CASSVMGDMNTEAFF TGTGCCAGCAGCGTAATGGGAGACATGAACACTGAAGCTTTCTTT
TRBJ2-1 . 11 . TRBV18 CASSPQSGQFF TGTGCCAGCTCACCACAATCCGGGCAGTTCTTC
TRBJ1-2 . 11 . TRBV20-1 CSAPYDYGYTF TGCAGTGCCCCCTATGACTATGGCTACACCTTC
TRBJ2-1 TRBD1 20 . TRBV13 CASSPKRQGARNPVNAEQFF TGTGCCAGCAGCCCTAAGCGACAGGGGGCGCGCAATCCTGTGAACGCTGAGCAGTTCTTC
TRBJ2-7 TRBD1 14 . TRBV5-1 CASSLGQGAYEQYF TGCGCCAGCAGCTTGGGACAGGGGGCGTATGAGCAGTACTTC
TRBJ2-1 TRBD2 16 once TRBV7-6 CASSLAVTSGANEQFF TGTGCCAGCAGCTTAGCGGTGACTAGCGGGGCCAATGAGCAGTTCTTC
TRBJ2-1 TRBD1 16 . TRBV4-1 CASSQLPGQTNNEQFF TGCGCCAGCAGCCAACTACCGGGACAGACGAACAATGAGCAGTTCTTC
TRBJ2-3 TRBD2 16 once TRBV3-1/TRBV3-2 CASSYRGGPRTDTQYF TGTGCCAGCAGCTATCGCGGGGGGCCTCGCACAGATACGCAGTATTTT
TRBJ1-4 . 14 few TRBV19 CASENGATNEKLFF TGTGCCAGCGAGAACGGAGCAACTAATGAAAAACTGTTTTTT
TRBJ1-5 TRBD1 15 . TRBV7-9 CASSRQGAGNQPQHF TGTGCCAGCAGCCGCCAGGGGGCGGGCAATCAGCCCCAGCATTTT
TRBJ1-3 TRBD1 14 . TRBV28 CASSLWDRGNTIYF TGTGCCAGCAGTTTATGGGACAGGGGAAACACCATATATTTT
TRBJ2-2 TRBD2 15 . TRBV7-3 CASSLAGGNTGELFF TGTGCCAGCAGCTTAGCGGGGGGGAACACCGGGGAGCTGTTTTTT
TRBJ2-1 . 14 . TRBV19 CASRVDYTYNEQFF TGTGCCAGTAGAGTGGACTACACCTACAATGAGCAGTTCTTC